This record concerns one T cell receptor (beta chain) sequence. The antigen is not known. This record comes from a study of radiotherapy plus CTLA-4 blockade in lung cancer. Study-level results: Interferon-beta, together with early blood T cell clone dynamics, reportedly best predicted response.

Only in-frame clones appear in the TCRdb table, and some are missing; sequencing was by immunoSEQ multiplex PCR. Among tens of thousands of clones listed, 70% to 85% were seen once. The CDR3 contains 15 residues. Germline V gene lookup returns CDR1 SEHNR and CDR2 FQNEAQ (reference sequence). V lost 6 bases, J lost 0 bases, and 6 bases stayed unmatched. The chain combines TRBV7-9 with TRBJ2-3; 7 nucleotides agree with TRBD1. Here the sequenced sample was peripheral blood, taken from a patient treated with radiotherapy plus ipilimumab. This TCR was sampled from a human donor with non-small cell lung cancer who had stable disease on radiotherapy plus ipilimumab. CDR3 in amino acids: CASRGQMESTDTQYF. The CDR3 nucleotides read TGTGCCAGCAGGGGACAGATGGAAAGCACAGATACGCAGTATTTT.